Listed here are 31 T cell receptor beta chains from one sample, sequenced in a study of regulatory dendritic cells for organ transplantation. Antigens of these TCRs are unknown. Sorted subsets were CFSE-labeled and cultured approximately 5 days with allogeneic dendritic cells. Libraries were prepared by immunoSEQ multiplex PCR; TCRdb keeps only in-frame clonotypes and omits some of them. Of thousands of clones in the sample, 45% to 75% were seen once. Sequencing was performed on memory CD8+ T cells from blood cultured with dendritic cells. Subset noted: CD45RO+ memory T cells. These receptor sequences come from a human donor in good health.

This chain joins TRBV9 and TRBJ2-3; 9 nucleotides line up with TRBD2. In germline, CDR1 is SGDLS, CDR2 YYNGEE. V trimming: 4 bases; J trimming: 2 bases; junction bases outside the gene matches: 5. The CDR3 sequence is 15 residues long. The CDR3 spells CASSPSSGVTDTQYF. The DNA of the CDR3 is TGTGCCAGCAGCCCCTCTAGCGGGGTCACAGATACGCAGTATTTT.

The V call is TRBV10-2, the J call TRBJ2-1; 7 bases are a match to TRBD1. CDR1 and CDR2 from the germline V gene are WSHSY and SAAADI. V dropped 6 bases and J dropped 2; count of bases not matched to a gene: 10. This CDR3 has 16 residues. CDR3 sequence (DNA): TGCGCCAGCAGCCCAAGCCGGACAGGCGCCTACAATGAGCAGTTCTTC. Translation: CASSPSRTGAYNEQFF.

The V and J genes are TRBV4-1 and TRBJ1-2; D possibly corresponds to TRBD1 (6 bases). This CDR3 spans 16 amino acids. V was trimmed by 0 bases and J by 3 bases, leaving 14 bases between them. Germline loops: CDR1 MGHRA, CDR2 YSYEKL. The CDR3 reads CASSQDGGRADYGYTF. The CDR3 DNA reads as TGCGCCAGCAGCCAAGATGGGGGCAGGGCGGACTATGGCTACACCTTC.

This clone was observed a handful of times. V and J are TRBV4-1 and TRBJ2-3, with 9 nucleotides matching TRBD2. After removal of 4 bases from V and 5 bases from J, the junction contained 16 bases not matched to a gene. This CDR3 has 18 amino acids. CDR1 is MGHRA and CDR2 is YSYEKL in the germline V gene. In DNA form, the CDR3 reads TGCGCCAGCAGCCTTCGTTCCCGCGGGGGGGCCAGGGTAGATACGCAGTATTTT. Encoded protein: CASSLRSRGGARVDTQYF.

This clone ranks as medium-sized. The chain uses TRBV9 and TRBJ1-6; TRBD1 is a possible D gene (5 bases). V was pared by 4 bases and J by 8 bases, with 13 bases between. CDR1 and CDR2 from the germline V gene are SGDLS and YYNGEE. The CDR3 extends over 14 amino acids. The CDR3 reads CASSQGLSYSPLHF. The CDR3 DNA reads as TGTGCCAGCAGCCAGGGACTGTCTTATTCACCCCTCCACTTT.

The rearrangement joins TRBV28 to TRBJ1-1, with TRBD1 as a possible D gene (5 bases). Germline CDR1 and CDR2: MDHEN and SYDVKM. This CDR3 is built from 13 residues. V gave up 2 bases and J gave up 3 bases, with 7 bases separating them. The CDR3 sequence: CASSLPGYTEAFF. The CDR3 DNA follows: TGTGCCAGCAGTTTACCAGGGTACACTGAAGCTTTCTTT.

This clone is labeled medium-sized. The chain uses TRBV7-2 and TRBJ1-5; no clear D. Trimming left V 1 base short and J 6 bases short, with 7 bases between. This CDR3 is 13 amino acids long. Per germline, CDR1 SGHTA and CDR2 FQGNSA. CDR3 DNA sequence: TGTGCCAGCAGCTTAGAACTTGGTCAGCCCCAGCATTTT. Its translation is CASSLELGQPQHF.

This clone is judged medium-sized. This chain joins TRBV7-8 and TRBJ1-2; no clear D. V shed 1 base and J shed 3 bases, with 12 bases lying between them. Germline loops: CDR1 SGHVS, CDR2 FQNEAQ. CDR3 length: 15 amino acids. In nucleotides, the CDR3 is TGTGCCAGCAGCTTAGAATCGGCCGAGGACTATGGCTACACCTTC. The encoded protein is CASSLESAEDYGYTF.

The V call is TRBV6-1, the J call TRBJ2-4; tentative D call: TRBD2 (7 bases). CDR3 length: 15 residues. V dropped 1 base and J dropped 7 bases, with 14 bases sitting between them. Per the germline V gene, CDR1 is MNHNS and CDR2 is SASEGT. Here the CDR3 DNA reads TGTGCCAGCAGTGAAGAGGTGGGGGGGCCTAACATTCAGTACTTC. This encodes CASSEEVGGPNIQYF.

This clone was found once. V is TRBV28 and J is TRBJ1-1; TRBD1 is a possible D gene (6 bases). The CDR3 runs 13 residues. The V gene's germline CDR1 is MDHEN and CDR2 SYDVKM. The V end was cut by 6 bases, the J end by 7 bases, with 15 bases between. The CDR3 DNA is TGTGCCAGCAGATCCACAGGGTCTAATGAAGCTTTCTTT. Translating it yields CASRSTGSNEAFF.

The chain joins TRBV19 to TRBJ2-7; tentatively, D is TRBD1 (5 bases). V dropped 1 base and J dropped 6 bases, with 10 bases sitting between them. The CDR3 runs to 13 residues. Germline-derived CDR1 and CDR2 are LNHDA and SQIVND (reference sequence). In DNA, the CDR3 is TGTGCCAGTAGTATAGCGGTTGGGGCCGAGCAGTACTTC. Amino acids: CASSIAVGAEQYF.

The chain recombines TRBV7-8 with TRBJ2-1; no firm D call. In germline, CDR1 is SGHVS, CDR2 FQNEAQ. V was clipped by 5 bases and J by 7 bases, with 18 bases between them. The CDR3 has 15 residues. CDR3 DNA sequence: TGTGCCAGCAGCCCATTCACTACGAACGGGAATGAGCAGTTCTTC. It is translated as CASSPFTTNGNEQFF.

Relative to its sample, this clone is medium-sized. V usage is TRBV4-3 and J usage is TRBJ2-7; D is unresolved. The germline V gene has CDR1 LGHNA and CDR2 YSLEER. The CDR3 consists of 15 residues. V was shortened by 0 bases and J by 3 bases, with 12 bases between the two germline ends. The CDR3 bases are TGCGCCAGCAGCCAAGATCGTACCGGAGACTACGAGCAGTACTTC. Translated: CASSQDRTGDYEQYF.

The V and J genes are TRBV5-6 and TRBJ1-1, with a possible D match to TRBD1 (6 bases). Trimming took off 3 bases at V and 5 bases at J, with 11 bases between the two ends. This CDR3 has 13 residues. Germline values: CDR1 SGHDT, CDR2 YYEEEE. CDR3 protein: CASSWGRGTEAFF. CDR3 bases: TGTGCCAGCAGCTGGGGGCGGGGGACTGAAGCTTTCTTT. The variable domain in full, completed from reference TRBV5-6 and TRBJ1-1, reads DAGVTQSPTHLIKTRGQQVTLRCSPKSGHDTVSWYQQALGQGPQFIFQYYEEEERQRGNFPDRFSGHQFPNYSSELNVNALLLGDSALYLCASSWGRGTEAFFGQGTRLTVV.

J is TRBJ1-2 and V is TRBV2; 9 bases match TRBD1. J gave up 3 bases and V 5 bases, and 13 bases lay outside the gene matches. The CDR3 contains 17 residues. Germline assignment: CDR1 SNHLY and CDR2 FYNNEI. CDR3 region: CASSFPGQGTLDYGYTF. In DNA, the CDR3 is TGTGCCAGCAGTTTTCCGGGACAGGGAACCCTCGACTATGGCTACACCTTC.

Relative to its sample, this clone is large. The chain carries TRBV9 and TRBJ1-1; no reliable D call. The CDR3 totals 15 residues. CDR1 is SGDLS and CDR2 is YYNGEE in the germline V gene. V gave up 4 bases and J gave up 0 bases, with 13 bases separating them. Here the CDR3 DNA reads TGTGCCAGCAGCATATCTACAGAAATGAACACTGAAGCTTTCTTT. Protein product: CASSISTEMNTEAFF. Looking up the rest from reference TRBV9 and TRBJ1-1 gives the full variable domain: DSGVTQTPKHLITATGQRVTLRCSPRSGDLSVYWYQQSLDQGLQFLIQYYNGEERAKGNILERFSAQQFPDLHSELNLSSLELGDSALYFCASSISTEMNTEAFFGQGTRLTVV.

The rearrangement links TRBV10-3 to TRBJ2-1; 9 nucleotides line up with TRBD2. The germline V gene encodes CDR1 ENHRY and CDR2 SYGVKD. This CDR3 has 18 residues. V shed 4 bases and J 2 bases; nucleotides not matched to a gene: 12. The CDR3 region is CAISGGSGGSRAYNEQFF. In DNA, the CDR3 is TGTGCCATCAGTGGAGGTAGCGGGGGTTCTAGGGCCTACAATGAGCAGTTCTTC.

V and J are TRBV29-1 and TRBJ1-2; TRBD1 matches at 11 bases. Germline V lookup: CDR1 SQVTM, CDR2 ANQGSEA. The CDR3 has 15 residues. The ends lost 0 bases at V and 3 bases at J; junction bases unmatched: 3. In DNA form, the CDR3 reads TGCAGCGTTGAAGATCTGGGACAGGGGGACTATGGCTACACCTTC. Its protein is CSVEDLGQGDYGYTF.

The V call is TRBV27, the J call TRBJ2-1, with 9 bases identical to TRBD2. Germline values: CDR1 MNHEY, CDR2 SMNVEV (reference sequence). The junction had 7 bases not matched to a gene; V was cut back by 7 bases and J by 0 bases. The CDR3 covers 16 residues. The CDR3 nucleotides read TGTGCCAGCACCTTAGCGGGGGCCACCTCCTACAATGAGCAGTTCTTC. This codes for CASTLAGATSYNEQFF.

The chain employs TRBV7-3 and TRBJ2-5, with TRBD2 matching over 7 bases. CDR1 and CDR2 (germline): SGHTA, FQGTGA. The junction had 1 base not matched to a gene; V was cut back by 3 bases and J by 0 bases. The CDR3 has 14 residues. CDR3 in DNA: TGTGCCAGCAGCTTGGGGGGGTACCAAGAGACCCAGTACTTC. As protein: CASSLGGYQETQYF.

The V and J genes are TRBV10-3 and TRBJ2-1, with D perhaps matching TRBD1 (7 bases). This CDR3 has 11 amino acids. Germline values: CDR1 ENHRY, CDR2 SYGVKD. CDR3 sequence (DNA): TGTGCAACGGAGGGGGCAGGCGAGCAGTTCTTC. Its protein is CATEGAGEQFF.

This rearrangement joins TRBV7-9 to TRBJ2-2; no firm D call. In germline, CDR1 is SEHNR, CDR2 FQNEAQ (reference sequence). V was shortened by 5 bases and J by 3 bases, with 4 bases between the two germline ends. This CDR3 is built from 12 residues. DNA of the CDR3: TGTGCCAGCAGCAGCCACACCGGGGAGCTGTTTTTT. Its translation: CASSSHTGELFF. Full variable domain (outside the CDR3, taken from reference TRBV7-9 and TRBJ2-2): DTGVSQNPRHKITKRGQNVTFRCDPISEHNRLYWYRQTLGQGPEFLTYFQNEAQLEKSRLLSDRFSAERPKGSFSTLEIQRTEQGDSAMYLCASSSHTGELFFGEGSRLTVL.

V is TRBV6-5 and J is TRBJ1-6, with TRBD1 matching over 7 bases. V shed 0 bases and J 11 bases; nucleotides not matched to a gene: 10. The CDR3 extends over 16 amino acids. Germline CDR1 reads MNHEY; CDR2 reads SVGAGI. CDR3 region: CASSYSNQGGGTPLHF. The CDR3 DNA sequence: TGTGCCAGCAGTTACTCGAATCAAGGGGGCGGGACACCCCTCCACTTT.

V is TRBV4-1 and J is TRBJ2-7, with TRBD1 as a possible D gene (6 bases). Per germline, CDR1 MGHRA and CDR2 YSYEKL. This CDR3 is 16 amino acids long. Trimming left V 1 base short and J 2 bases short, with 15 bases between. Here the CDR3 reads CASSQVQGPSAYEQYF. The CDR3 DNA reads as TGCGCCAGCAGCCAAGTACAGGGCCCATCCGCCTACGAGCAGTACTTC.

The V gene is TRBV5-6, the J gene TRBJ2-1; 8 bases map to TRBD1. The CDR3 runs to 18 residues. From germline, CDR1 is SGHDT and CDR2 YYEEEE. Trimming took 4 bases from V and 4 from J; bases not matched to a gene: 16. CDR3 sequence: CASSPPNWQGASYNEQFF. The CDR3 DNA sequence: TGTGCCAGCAGCCCCCCGAATTGGCAGGGGGCATCGTACAATGAGCAGTTCTTC.

The chain couples TRBV7-1 to TRBJ2-7; 7 positions agree with TRBD2. TRBV7-1 is given ORF status, its function remaining uncertain. Trimming cost V 4 bases and J 1 base; bases outside gene matches: 4. The CDR3 is made up of 14 amino acids. The CDR3 bases are TGTGCCAGCAGCTTACTCGGGGGGTCCTACGAGCAGTACTTC. This encodes CASSLLGGSYEQYF.

This chain uses TRBV6-5 with TRBJ2-6, with no clear D. Germline CDR1 MNHEY, CDR2 SVGAGI. The CDR3 has 14 residues. Trimming shortened V by 2 bases and J by 0 bases, and 2 bases separated the two germline ends. The CDR3 loop is CASSYRSGANVLTF. The CDR3 DNA sequence: TGTGCCAGCAGTTACCGCTCTGGGGCCAACGTCCTGACTTTC.

V is TRBV7-9 and J is TRBJ2-1, with 10 nucleotides matching TRBD1. The ends lost 4 bases at V and 8 bases at J; junction bases unmatched: 8. The CDR3 runs to 15 residues. Per germline, CDR1 SEHNR and CDR2 FQNEAQ (reference sequence). The CDR3 here is CASSSGAGTGDEQFF. CDR3 DNA: TGTGCCAGCAGCTCCGGTGCCGGGACAGGGGATGAGCAGTTCTTC.

The rearrangement joins TRBV4-3 to TRBJ2-7, with a tentative D call TRBD1 (5 bases). The CDR3 consists of 15 residues. V was clipped by 1 base and J by 0 bases, with 10 bases between them. From germline, CDR1 is LGHNA and CDR2 YSLEER. The CDR3 sequence: CASSQGPGSSYEQYF. CDR3 nucleotides: TGCGCCAGCAGCCAAGGCCCAGGGTCCTCCTACGAGCAGTACTTC.

The CDR3 loop reads CASRGEKLFF. The CDR3 nucleotides are TGTGCGTCGAGGGGGGAAAAACTGTTTTTT. The chain carries TRBV6-5 and TRBJ1-4, with D perhaps matching TRBD1 (6 bases). This CDR3 has 10 amino acids. Germline values: CDR1 MNHEY, CDR2 SVGAGI.

This clone was found a few times. V gene TRBV27 combines with J gene TRBJ2-7, with a tentative D call TRBD1 (6 bases). The CDR3 length is 15 residues. Between the trimmed V and J ends, which lost 5 bases and 4 bases, there was a span of 18 bases. The germline CDR1 and CDR2 sequences are MNHEY and SMNVEV (reference sequence). The CDR3 nucleotides read TGTGCCAGCAGTAGGCCTCGGCAGGGACATTACGAGCAGTACTTC. Residues: CASSRPRQGHYEQYF.